The rows below give T cell receptor beta chains drawn from one sample of a study of T cell changes during pregnancy in multiple sclerosis. Clones were sequenced by immunoSEQ multiplex PCR, and TCRdb holds only the in-frame ones, with some missing. The sample lists approximately 40,000 clones, 95% to 96% seen once, with under 0.9% in the top ten. Sequencing was performed on peripheral blood, taken in the second trimester of pregnancy. Source of these receptors: a female donor with multiple sclerosis, enrolled in a pregnancy study. Each CDR3 is given with its conserved first and last residue. The order of the fields is clone size, J gene, D gene, V gene, CDR3 DNA, CDR3 protein. D genes are given only for firm matches. Where a row states a size, it is once, few, many or the class of an expanded clone; other rows omit it.

once	TRBJ1-5	NA	TRBV4-1	TGCGCCAGCAGCCAAGGGCCACAGTCATATCAGCCCCAGCATTTT	CASSQGPQSYQPQHF
NA	TRBJ2-1	TRBD2	TRBV9	TGTGCCAGCAGCGTCTCCTTAGCGGGAGGGCCGTATGAGCAGTTCTTC	CASSVSLAGGPYEQFF
NA	TRBJ2-3	TRBD2	TRBV19	TGTGCCAGTAGACGGGGCGGGAGAACAGCAGATACGCAGTATTTT	CASRRGGRTADTQYF
NA	TRBJ1-2	NA	TRBV7-2	TGTGCCAGCAGCCCGCTTATGACTACTAACTATGGCTACACCTTC	CASSPLMTTNYGYTF
NA	TRBJ2-2	NA	TRBV6-1	TGTGCCAGTAGAGGACTGCTCACCGGGGAGCTGTTTTTT	CASRGLLTGELFF
NA	TRBJ2-7	NA	TRBV21-1	TGTGCCAGCAGCAAAGGGGGTAGCGCTAGCTCCTACGAGCAGTACTTC	CASSKGGSASSYEQYF
NA	TRBJ1-3	TRBD1	TRBV6-1	TGTGCCAGCAGTGACCAGACAGGGGTCTCTGGAAACACCATATATTTT	CASSDQTGVSGNTIYF
NA	TRBJ2-1	NA	TRBV6-1	TGTGCCAGCAGTGAAGCGCTTCTAGTAGGTTCTTTCTTC	CASSEALLVGSFF
NA	TRBJ1-2	NA	TRBV6-5	TGTGCCAGCAGCCTTGGACTGTCAACCGGCTACACCTTC	CASSLGLSTGYTF
NA	TRBJ2-7	NA	TRBV6-6	TGTGCCAGCAGTTACTCCCCGGACAGATCCTACGAGCAGTACTTC	CASSYSPDRSYEQYF
NA	TRBJ1-1	NA	TRBV7-9	TGTGCCAGCAGCCGAACAAGGGAGATACGTGAAGCTTTCTTT	CASSRTREIREAFF
NA	TRBJ2-2	TRBD2	TRBV11-2	TGTGCCAGCAGCTTCACTAGCGGGAGGTTCACCGGGGAGCTGTTTTTT	CASSFTSGRFTGELFF
NA	TRBJ2-3	NA	TRBV30	TGTGCCTGGAGTGGACAGCGCGTCGCGGCAGATACGCAGTATTTT	CAWSGQRVAADTQYF
NA	TRBJ2-7	TRBD1	TRBV15	TGTGCCACCAGCAGAGCCCATTTCCGGGACAGAGCCTACGAGCAGTACTTC	CATSRAHFRDRAYEQYF
NA	TRBJ2-5	NA	TRBV7-9	TGTGCCAGCAGCTTAGGGGTAGCGACCCAGTACTTC	CASSLGVATQYF
NA	TRBJ1-5	NA	TRBV6-1	TGTGCCAGCAGTGAAAGCGGAGGGAGCAATCAGCCCCAGCATTTT	CASSESGGSNQPQHF
NA	TRBJ1-6	NA	TRBV30	TGTGCCTGGAGGCAAGACGGAGGGAGCTCCTATAATTCACCCCTCCACTTT	CAWRQDGGSSYNSPLHF
NA	TRBJ2-2	NA	TRBV5-1	TGCGCCAGCAGCTCCCTGCCTTCGGGAGAAGGCACCGGGGAGCTGTTTTTT	CASSSLPSGEGTGELFF
NA	TRBJ2-7	NA	TRBV29-1	TGCAGCGTTGAGGCCGTATCCTACGAGCAGTACTTC	CSVEAVSYEQYF
NA	TRBJ2-7	TRBD2	TRBV27	TGTGCCAGCAGTTTGGGGACGTTAGAGGGACTAGCGGGAGGGCCAGTTGGACACGAGCAGTACTTC	CASSLGTLEGLAGGPVGHEQYF
few	TRBJ2-2	NA	TRBV27	TGTGCCAGCACCCCTCGGGGAGGCAGATGGTCCGGGGAGCTGTTTTTT	CASTPRGGRWSGELFF
NA	TRBJ1-5	NA	TRBV6-1	TGTGCCAGCAGTGACAGGAGGGATCAGCCCCAGCATTTT	CASSDRRDQPQHF
NA	TRBJ1-1	NA	TRBV19	TGTGCCAGTAATTGGGGGGGGAACACTGAAGCTTTCTTT	CASNWGGNTEAFF
NA	TRBJ1-5	TRBD1	TRBV6-1	TGTGCCAGCAGTCATGACAGGGCCCTCAATCAGCCCCAGCATTTT	CASSHDRALNQPQHF
NA	TRBJ2-5	NA	TRBV5-1	TGCGCCAGCAGCTTGGAGCCGGGGGAGACCCAGTACTTC	CASSLEPGETQYF
NA	TRBJ2-3	TRBD1	TRBV5-1	TGCGCCAGCAGCTCCGGACAGGCGAGCACAGATACGCAGTATTTT	CASSSGQASTDTQYF
NA	TRBJ2-1	NA	TRBV15	TGTGCCACCAGCAAGACTGCCTACTCCTACAATGAGCAGTTCTTC	CATSKTAYSYNEQFF
NA	TRBJ2-1	TRBD2	TRBV4-2	TGTGCCAGCAGCCAAGTGTGGGGAGGGAGGGCCGACAATGAGCAGTTCTTC	CASSQVWGGRADNEQFF
NA	TRBJ1-5	TRBD1	TRBV19	TGTGCCAGTAGTAACCGGGACAGCTCGATTAGCAATCAGCCCCAGCATTTT	CASSNRDSSISNQPQHF
NA	TRBJ2-3	NA	TRBV28	TGTGCCAGCAGTTTATTATCTGGGGGCGCTGTAGATACGCAGTATTTT	CASSLLSGGAVDTQYF
NA	TRBJ1-2	NA	TRBV19	TGTGCCAGTAATGTGAACAGTAACTATGGCTACACCTTC	CASNVNSNYGYTF
NA	TRBJ1-6	NA	TRBV4-1	TGCGCCAGCAGCCAAGCGGCAGGGGCCCTCGGGTCACCCCTCCACTTT	CASSQAAGALGSPLHF
NA	TRBJ1-5	TRBD1	TRBV19	TGTGCCAGTAACCCCACCGGGACAGGGACCGGTCGGAATCAGCCCCAGCATTTT	CASNPTGTGTGRNQPQHF
NA	TRBJ1-2	TRBD1	TRBV5-5	TGTGCCAGCAGCCTAGCCTCGGGGACAGGGGGCGGCTACACCTTC	CASSLASGTGGGYTF
NA	TRBJ2-7	NA	TRBV5-1	TGCGCCAGCAGCTTGAACTGGGGCGGCTACGAGCAGTACTTC	CASSLNWGGYEQYF
NA	TRBJ2-2	TRBD1	TRBV19	TGTGCCAGTAGTCCCCGGACAGGGTGGGACACCGGGGAGCTGTTTTTT	CASSPRTGWDTGELFF
NA	TRBJ2-2	TRBD1	TRBV5-1	TGCGCCAGCAGCTTTAATCAAGGACAGGGCAACACCGGGGAGCTGTTTTTT	CASSFNQGQGNTGELFF
NA	TRBJ2-7	NA	TRBV15	TGTGCCACCAGCAGAGATCTTAGAATAGGGAGTCAGTACTTC	CATSRDLRIGSQYF
NA	TRBJ2-7	NA	TRBV7-6	TGTGCCAGCAGCTTAGCGGGAGTTGGGTACGAGCAGTACTTC	CASSLAGVGYEQYF
NA	TRBJ2-2	NA	TRBV15	TGTGCCACCAGCAGCCGGGGGGCGGACACCGGGGAGCTGTTTTTT	CATSSRGADTGELFF
once	TRBJ2-1	TRBD1	TRBV7-2	TGTGCCAGCAGCCCTACTCGACAGGGGGCTAATGAGCAGTTCTTC	CASSPTRQGANEQFF
NA	TRBJ2-7	TRBD2	TRBV9	TGTGCCAGCAGCGTAGGGACTAGCGGGGACCCCTTGGAGCAGTACTTC	CASSVGTSGDPLEQYF
NA	TRBJ1-2	TRBD1	TRBV7-2	TGTGCCAGCAGCTTAGGGACAGGAGGCCCCTATGGCTACACCTTC	CASSLGTGGPYGYTF
NA	TRBJ2-7	TRBD2	TRBV2	TGTGCCAGCAGTGAATCCGGGGGGGGCTACGAGCAGTACTTC	CASSESGGGYEQYF
NA	TRBJ1-4	TRBD1	TRBV6-1	TGTGCCAGCAGGACAGGGGGCCATAATGAAAAACTGTTTTTT	CASRTGGHNEKLFF